This T cell receptor beta chain is drawn from a study of blood T cells in healthy people across ages. The second PCR ran about 6 to 12 cycles with a sample-barcoded 5' primer and J-beta primers. TCRdb re-analysed the 5' RACE reads in MiXCR, keeping a single row per CDR3 protein. The sample includes more than 1,000,000 distinct CDR3 sequences, about 25% of them seen just once. This CDR3 spans 14 amino acids. Looked up from germline, CDR1 is SGHRS and CDR2 is YFSETQ. V gave up 8 bases and J gave up 4 bases, with 16 bases separating them. This clonotype was observed a few times. This same sample was also taken into another study, of T cells of mothers and their children.

The chain employs TRBV5-1 and TRBJ1-5; D uncertain. This sequence originates from a girl aged 2 to 9 in good health. The sequencing sample was made of blood. CDR3 protein: CASPRDRGNQPQHF. The CDR3 DNA reads TGCGCCAGTCCAAGAGACCGCGGTAATCAGCCCCAGCATTTT.